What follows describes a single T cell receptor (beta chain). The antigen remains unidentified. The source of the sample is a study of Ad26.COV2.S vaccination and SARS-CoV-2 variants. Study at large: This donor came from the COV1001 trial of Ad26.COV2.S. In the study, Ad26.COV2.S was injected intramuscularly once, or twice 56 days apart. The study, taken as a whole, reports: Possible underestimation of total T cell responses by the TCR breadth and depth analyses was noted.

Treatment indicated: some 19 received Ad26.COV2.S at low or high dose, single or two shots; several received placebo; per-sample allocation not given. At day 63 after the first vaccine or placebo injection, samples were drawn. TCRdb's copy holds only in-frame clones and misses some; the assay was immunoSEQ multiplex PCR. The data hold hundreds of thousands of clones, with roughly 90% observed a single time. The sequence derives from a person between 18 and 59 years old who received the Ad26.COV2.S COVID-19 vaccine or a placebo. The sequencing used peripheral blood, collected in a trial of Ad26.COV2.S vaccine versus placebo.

In DNA, the CDR3 is TGTGCCAGCAGCTATACATTCCGGGAGCAGTTCTTC. Protein sequence: CASSYTFREQFF. This chain joins TRBV7-8 and TRBJ2-1; D is undetermined. Germline V gives CDR1 SGHVS, CDR2 FQNEAQ. The CDR3 has 12 residues. V was cut by 4 bases and J by 10 bases, with 11 bases left in between.